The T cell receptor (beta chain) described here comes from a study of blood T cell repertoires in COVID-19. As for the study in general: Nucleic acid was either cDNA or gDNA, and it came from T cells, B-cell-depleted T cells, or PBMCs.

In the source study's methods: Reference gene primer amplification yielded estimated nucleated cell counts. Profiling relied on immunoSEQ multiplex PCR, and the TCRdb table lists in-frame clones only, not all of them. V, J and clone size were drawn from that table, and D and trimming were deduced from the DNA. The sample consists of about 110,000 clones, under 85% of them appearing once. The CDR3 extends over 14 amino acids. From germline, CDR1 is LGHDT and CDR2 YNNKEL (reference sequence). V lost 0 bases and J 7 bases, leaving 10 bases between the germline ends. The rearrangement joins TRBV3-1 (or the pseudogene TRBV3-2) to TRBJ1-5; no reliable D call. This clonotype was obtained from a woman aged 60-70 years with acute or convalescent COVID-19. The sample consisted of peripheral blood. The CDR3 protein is CASSQDLGVQPQHF. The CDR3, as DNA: TGTGCCAGCAGCCAAGATTTAGGAGTACAGCCCCAGCATTTT.